This is a list of T cell receptor beta chains from one sample in a study of immune evolution from preneoplasia to lung adenocarcinoma. The assay was immunoSEQ multiplex PCR, and TCRdb's table has in-frame clones only and misses some. In the table there are 9,600 or so clones, over 65% of which are singletons. The sequencing sample was made of FFPE lung adenocarcinoma in situ tissue. The receptors derive from a person aged 60-79 years with lung adenocarcinoma. The CDR3 runs from the conserved cysteine through the conserved F or W. D genes are given only for firm matches. Not every row has a clone size; where given, it reads once, few, many or a size class.

CDR3aa: CASSQDYTGGNQPQHF; CDR3nt: TGCGCCAGCAGCCAAGATTATACAGGGGGAAATCAGCCCCAGCATTTT; j_gene: TRBJ1-5; v_gene: TRBV4-1; d_gene: TRBD1; abundance: .
CDR3aa: CASSPSNYGYTF; CDR3nt: TGCGCCAGCTCCCCCTCGAACTATGGCTACACCTTC; j_gene: TRBJ1-2; v_gene: TRBV5-1; d_gene: .; abundance: .
CDR3aa: CASSRDRISGYTF; CDR3nt: TGTGCCAGCAGTAGAGACAGGATCAGCGGCTACACCTTC; j_gene: TRBJ1-2; v_gene: TRBV6-5; d_gene: .; abundance: .
CDR3aa: CASSARTGDASPLHF; CDR3nt: TGTGCCAGCAGTGCCCGGACAGGGGATGCTTCACCCCTCCACTTT; j_gene: TRBJ1-6; v_gene: TRBV5-5; d_gene: TRBD1; abundance: .
CDR3aa: CASTSTPSRTEAFF; CDR3nt: TGTGCCAGCACATCGACCCCTTCCAGGACTGAAGCTTTCTTT; j_gene: TRBJ1-1; v_gene: TRBV6-5; d_gene: .; abundance: .
CDR3aa: CASSLQGAAGANVLTF; CDR3nt: TGTGCCAGCAGCTTACAGGGGGCGGCTGGGGCCAACGTCCTGACTTTC; j_gene: TRBJ2-6; v_gene: TRBV7-3; d_gene: TRBD1; abundance: .
CDR3aa: CASSPDATDEKLFF; CDR3nt: TGTGCCAGCTCACCCGACGCGACAGATGAAAAACTGTTTTTT; j_gene: TRBJ1-4; v_gene: TRBV18; d_gene: .; abundance: .
CDR3aa: CASGDNSYEQYF; CDR3nt: TGTGCCAGCGGGGACAACTCCTACGAGCAGTACTTC; j_gene: TRBJ2-7; v_gene: TRBV6-6; d_gene: .; abundance: .
CDR3aa: CASSLYLNYEQYF; CDR3nt: TGTGCCAGCAGCTTATACCTCAACTACGAGCAGTACTTC; j_gene: TRBJ2-7; v_gene: TRBV7-9; d_gene: .; abundance: .
CDR3aa: CASQGGQGLYGYTF; CDR3nt: TGTGCCAGCCAAGGGGGGCAGGGCCTCTATGGCTACACCTTC; j_gene: TRBJ1-2; v_gene: TRBV19; d_gene: .; abundance: .
CDR3aa: CAWSDTWQGNYEQYF; CDR3nt: TGTGCCTGGAGTGATACTTGGCAGGGAAACTACGAGCAGTACTTC; j_gene: TRBJ2-7; v_gene: TRBV30; d_gene: .; abundance: .
CDR3aa: CASSLSGGMETQYF; CDR3nt: TGTGCCAGCAGTTTATCAGGGGGGATGGAGACCCAGTACTTC; j_gene: TRBJ2-5; v_gene: TRBV28; d_gene: .; abundance: .
CDR3aa: CASSQDALGWVFGYTF; CDR3nt: TGCGCCAGCAGCCAAGATGCGCTGGGTTGGGTATTTGGCTACACCTTC; j_gene: TRBJ1-2; v_gene: TRBV4-3; d_gene: .; abundance: .
CDR3aa: CASSRTTGGRDYEQYF; CDR3nt: TGTGCCAGCAGCCGTACCACAGGGGGCAGGGACTACGAGCAGTACTTC; j_gene: TRBJ2-7; v_gene: TRBV7-2; d_gene: TRBD1; abundance: .
CDR3aa: CATSRDRIGLQPQHF; CDR3nt: TGTGCCACCAGCAGAGATCGGATAGGGCTTCAGCCCCAGCATTTT; j_gene: TRBJ1-5; v_gene: TRBV15; d_gene: .; abundance: .
CDR3aa: CASSPIGQGDYGYTF; CDR3nt: TGTGCCAGCTCACCAATCGGACAGGGGGACTATGGCTACACCTTC; j_gene: TRBJ1-2; v_gene: TRBV18; d_gene: TRBD1; abundance: .
CDR3aa: CSAGQGEVETQYF; CDR3nt: TGCAGCGCCGGACAGGGGGAAGTAGAGACCCAGTACTTC; j_gene: TRBJ2-5; v_gene: TRBV29-1; d_gene: TRBD1; abundance: .
CDR3aa: CASREDGYTF; CDR3nt: TGTGCCAGCAGGGAGGATGGCTACACCTTC; j_gene: TRBJ1-2; v_gene: TRBV6-1; d_gene: .; abundance: medium-sized
CDR3aa: CASSPGQGAEEKLFF; CDR3nt: TGTGCCAGCAGCCCGGGACAGGGGGCCGAGGAAAAACTGTTTTTT; j_gene: TRBJ1-4; v_gene: TRBV7-2; d_gene: TRBD1; abundance: .
CDR3aa: CASRVQGANYGYTF; CDR3nt: TGTGCCAGCAGAGTACAGGGAGCTAACTATGGCTACACCTTC; j_gene: TRBJ1-2; v_gene: TRBV28; d_gene: .; abundance: .
CDR3aa: CASSPLQPSSYNEQFF; CDR3nt: TGTGCCAGCTCACCCCTACAACCGAGCTCCTACAATGAGCAGTTCTTC; j_gene: TRBJ2-1; v_gene: TRBV18; d_gene: .; abundance: .
CDR3aa: CASSGRGRTNTGELFF; CDR3nt: TGTGCCAGCAGTGGCCGGGGACGGACGAACACCGGGGAGCTGTTTTTT; j_gene: TRBJ2-2; v_gene: TRBV6-6; d_gene: .; abundance: few
CDR3aa: CASSLSWGTDTQYF; CDR3nt: TGTGCCAGCAGCTTGAGCTGGGGCACAGATACGCAGTATTTT; j_gene: TRBJ2-3; v_gene: TRBV5-4; d_gene: .; abundance: .
CDR3aa: CASSDSGGAQYF; CDR3nt: TGTGCCAGCAGTGACTCGGGGGGAGCGCAGTATTTT; j_gene: TRBJ2-3; v_gene: TRBV6-4; d_gene: .; abundance: few
CDR3aa: CASSIDRVGTEAFF; CDR3nt: TGTGCCAGCAGTATAGACAGGGTCGGCACTGAAGCTTTCTTT; j_gene: TRBJ1-1; v_gene: TRBV25-1; d_gene: TRBD1; abundance: .
CDR3aa: CASSRGVGGYTF; CDR3nt: TGTGCCAGCAGTCGAGGGGTTGGCGGCTACACCTTC; j_gene: TRBJ1-2; v_gene: TRBV6-5; d_gene: .; abundance: once
CDR3aa: CSVEGASGQPQHF; CDR3nt: TGCAGCGTTGAGGGGGCGTCGGGTCAGCCCCAGCATTTT; j_gene: TRBJ1-5; v_gene: TRBV29-1; d_gene: .; abundance: .
CDR3aa: CASTEGTGISYEQYF; CDR3nt: TGCGCCAGCACCGAGGGGACAGGGATCTCCTACGAGCAGTACTTC; j_gene: TRBJ2-7; v_gene: TRBV5-1; d_gene: TRBD1; abundance: .
CDR3aa: CSVEDFGVGGEKLFF; CDR3nt: TGCAGCGTTGAAGATTTTGGGGTAGGAGGGGAAAAACTGTTTTTT; j_gene: TRBJ1-4; v_gene: TRBV29-1; d_gene: .; abundance: .
CDR3aa: CASSPDRGTYNSPLHF; CDR3nt: TGTGCCAGCAGCCCGGACAGGGGAACATATAATTCACCCCTCCACTTT; j_gene: TRBJ1-6; v_gene: TRBV7-8; d_gene: TRBD1; abundance: .
CDR3aa: CASSLKETQYF; CDR3nt: TGTGCCAGCAGCTTGAAGGAGACCCAGTACTTC; j_gene: TRBJ2-5; v_gene: TRBV5-5; d_gene: .; abundance: once
CDR3aa: CSVEGGGDRGSYEQYF; CDR3nt: TGCAGCGTTGAAGGGGGCGGCGACAGGGGGTCCTACGAGCAGTACTTC; j_gene: TRBJ2-7; v_gene: TRBV29-1; d_gene: TRBD1; abundance: .
CDR3aa: CAISESRTAANEQFF; CDR3nt: TGTGCCATCAGTGAGTCCCGGACAGCGGCTAATGAGCAGTTCTTC; j_gene: TRBJ2-1; v_gene: TRBV10-3; d_gene: .; abundance: once
CDR3aa: CASSQKAGGLPDTQYF; CDR3nt: TGTGCCAGCAGTCAAAAAGCGGGGGGGCTTCCAGATACGCAGTATTTT; j_gene: TRBJ2-3; v_gene: TRBV28; d_gene: TRBD2; abundance: .
CDR3aa: CASSEMGTQIQYF; CDR3nt: TGTGCCAGCAGTGAAATGGGGACGCAGATTCAGTACTTC; j_gene: TRBJ2-4; v_gene: TRBV2; d_gene: .; abundance: .
CDR3aa: CASSRQGRDYGYTF; CDR3nt: TGTGCCAGCAGCCGACAGGGGCGCGACTATGGCTACACCTTC; j_gene: TRBJ1-2; v_gene: TRBV5-4; d_gene: TRBD1; abundance: once
CDR3aa: CASSSGLAGAKNIQYF; CDR3nt: TGTGCCAGCAGCTCAGGACTAGCGGGGGCCAAAAACATTCAGTACTTC; j_gene: TRBJ2-4; v_gene: TRBV13; d_gene: TRBD2; abundance: .
CDR3aa: CASSLAGGNEQYF; CDR3nt: TGTGCCAGCAGCCTAGCGGGGGGTAACGAGCAGTACTTC; j_gene: TRBJ2-7; v_gene: TRBV7-9; d_gene: TRBD2; abundance: .
CDR3aa: CASSYGTNSPLHF; CDR3nt: TGTGCCAGCAGTTACGGTACAAATTCACCCCTCCACTTT; j_gene: TRBJ1-6; v_gene: TRBV6-5; d_gene: .; abundance: .
CDR3aa: CASSPPSGAPNYNEQFF; CDR3nt: TGTGCCAGCTCACCCCCTAGCGGGGCGCCCAACTACAATGAGCAGTTCTTC; j_gene: TRBJ2-1; v_gene: TRBV18; d_gene: TRBD2; abundance: .